One and the same sample provided the 27 T cell receptor beta chains below, sequenced in a study of cytomegalovirus exposure and HLA in healthy donors. Researchers ran the PCR with 60 Vbeta and 13 Jbeta primers. The repertoire was sequenced with immunoSEQ multiplex PCR; TCRdb's copy has only in-frame clones and lacks some. The data hold 130,000 to 150,000 clones, with around 80% observed a single time. Sequencing was done on a sample of PBMCs. The receptors stem from a female donor in good health and CMV-seronegative.

This sequence joins TRBV5-1 and TRBJ1-2, with 9 nucleotides matching TRBD1. The CDR3 extends over 13 amino acids. The germline V gene has CDR1 SGHRS and CDR2 YFSETQ. After removal of 4 bases from V and 7 bases from J, the junction contained 5 bases not matched to a gene. The CDR3 sequence: CASSANRGPGYTF. The DNA of the CDR3 is TGCGCCAGCAGCGCAAACAGGGGGCCTGGCTACACCTTC.

This chain joins TRBV9 and TRBJ1-3; D not certain. There are 14 residues in the CDR3. CDR1 and CDR2 from the germline V gene are SGDLS and YYNGEE. V was clipped by 3 bases and J by 0 bases, with 7 bases between them. CDR3 nucleotides: TGTGCCAGCAGCGAGGCAGGCTCTGGAAACACCATATATTTT. Protein product: CASSEAGSGNTIYF. The whole variable domain, filled in from reference TRBV9 and TRBJ1-3, reads DSGVTQTPKHLITATGQRVTLRCSPRSGDLSVYWYQQSLDQGLQFLIQYYNGEERAKGNILERFSAQQFPDLHSELNLSSLELGDSALYFCASSEAGSGNTIYFGEGSWLTVV.

This clone was detected a few times. The V gene is TRBV10-3, the J gene TRBJ2-2; TRBD1 agrees at 10 bases. The CDR3 length is 16 residues. The germline V gene has CDR1 ENHRY and CDR2 SYGVKD. J gave up 3 bases and V 6 bases, and 7 bases lay outside the gene matches. CDR3 DNA sequence: TGTGCCATCAGCGGAAAGGACAGGGGGGACACCGGGGAGCTGTTTTTT. Amino acids: CAISGKDRGDTGELFF.

The chain couples TRBV27 to TRBJ2-3, with D uncertain. Germline assignment: CDR1 MNHEY and CDR2 SMNVEV (reference sequence). This CDR3 is built from 12 residues. Trimming stripped 3 bases from V and 6 bases from J, with 7 bases between. The CDR3 sequence is CASSFSRDTQYF. The CDR3 DNA sequence: TGTGCCAGCAGTTTTTCCAGGGATACGCAGTATTTT.

This rearrangement joins TRBV28 to TRBJ1-5; tentative D call: TRBD1 (6 bases). Trimming stripped 10 bases from V and 1 base from J, with 14 bases between. This CDR3 is 14 amino acids long. Germline V gives CDR1 MDHEN, CDR2 SYDVKM. The CDR3 reads CATKTGTSNQPQHF. The CDR3 coding sequence is TGTGCCACCAAAACAGGGACCAGCAATCAGCCCCAGCATTTT. Supplemented by reference TRBV28 and TRBJ1-5, the full variable domain reads DVKVTQSSRYLVKRTGEKVFLECVQDMDHENMFWYRQDPGLGLRLIYFSYDVKMKEKGDIPEGYSVSREKKERFSLILESASTNQTSMYLCATKTGTSNQPQHFGDGTRLSIL.

The rearrangement joins TRBV28 to TRBJ1-5; 9 bases match TRBD1. This CDR3 has 14 residues. Per the germline V gene, CDR1 is MDHEN and CDR2 is SYDVKM. The J segment lost 4 bases and the V segment lost 6 bases, leaving 4 bases of the junction unmatched. The CDR3 region has the DNA TGTGCCAGCAGACCTGGGACAGGGAATCAGCCCCAGCATTTT. Translating gives CASRPGTGNQPQHF.

The table lists this clone with a count of one. The genes are TRBV6-4 and TRBJ1-2, with D maybe TRBD1 (5 bases). Trimming shortened V by 3 bases and J by 7 bases, and 12 bases separated the two germline ends. The CDR3 is made up of 13 amino acids. The germline CDR1 and CDR2 sequences are MRHNA and SNTAGT. This CDR3 is CASSEGRDTGYTF. The CDR3 coding sequence is TGTGCCAGCAGTGAGGGCAGGGATACTGGCTACACCTTC.

The chain uses TRBV6-1 and TRBJ2-7; D is ambiguous. Trimming took 6 bases from V and 3 from J, leaving 12 bases between them. This CDR3 contains 13 residues. CDR1 is MNHNS, CDR2 SASEGT, per germline. The CDR3, as DNA: TGTGCCAGCAGAAGTAGAGCGAGCTACGAGCAGTACTTC. This translates into CASRSRASYEQYF.

This clone was seen a few times. The chain recombines TRBV6-5 with TRBJ1-1; 8 bases fit TRBD1. CDR1 is MNHEY and CDR2 is SVGAGI in the germline V gene. This CDR3 comprises 15 residues. The V segment lost 7 bases and the J segment 5 bases; nucleotides outside the gene matches: 12. CDR3 protein: CASNRQGRMSTEAFF. The CDR3 DNA reads as TGTGCCAGCAATCGACAGGGGCGTATGAGTACTGAAGCTTTCTTT.

The CDR3 is CSVEVGGTYEQYF. DNA for the CDR3: TGCAGCGTTGAAGTCGGAGGGACGTACGAGCAGTACTTC. V and J are TRBV29-1 and TRBJ2-7; TRBD2 might be the D (6 bases). Germline V lookup: CDR1 SQVTM, CDR2 ANQGSEA. Trimming took 1 base from V and 4 from J, leaving 11 bases between them. CDR3 length: 13 amino acids.

The table lists this clone with a few counts. CDR3: CASSQQLNTEAFF. In DNA, the CDR3 is TGTGCCAGCAGCCAACAGTTAAACACTGAAGCTTTCTTT. V and J are TRBV4-2 and TRBJ1-1; D ambiguous. CDR3 length: 13 amino acids. Trimming cost V 2 bases and J 2 bases, with 6 bases left between them. CDR1 is LGHNA, CDR2 YNFKEQ, per germline.

In its sample, this clone was seen a few times. This sequence joins TRBV27 and TRBJ2-7; D possibly corresponds to TRBD2 (5 bases). The germline CDR1 and CDR2 sequences are MNHEY and SMNVEV (reference sequence). Trimming removed 2 bases at V and 2 bases at J, with 7 bases between. This CDR3 spans 13 amino acids. The CDR3 loop is CASSLRGTYEQYF. Written as DNA, the CDR3 is TGTGCCAGCAGTTTAAGAGGGACCTACGAGCAGTACTTC.

This clone was seen a handful of times. This chain links TRBV30 with TRBJ1-6; D may be TRBD1 (5 bases). The germline V gene has CDR1 GTSNPN and CDR2 SVGIG (reference sequence). CDR3 size: 17 residues. V was shortened by 0 bases and J by 3 bases, with 15 bases between the two germline ends. The CDR3 region has the DNA TGTGCCTGGAGTGTACGGGGAATGGGGGGCTATAATTCACCCCTCCACTTT. This codes for CAWSVRGMGGYNSPLHF.

The rearrangement links TRBV5-1 to TRBJ2-1; TRBD2 matches at 8 bases. CDR1 is SGHRS and CDR2 is YFSETQ in the germline V gene. The CDR3 has 15 residues. Unmatched junction bases numbered 11, after V lost 3 bases and J lost 9 bases. In nucleotides, the CDR3 is TGCGCCAGCAGCTGGCGGGGGGTTGTTTCCGGTGAGCAGTTCTTC. Translating it yields CASSWRGVVSGEQFF.

V and J are TRBV28 and TRBJ1-5; weak D call: TRBD1 (5 bases). The ends were cut back, 5 bases at V and 2 bases at J, with 16 bases in the middle. In germline, CDR1 is MDHEN, CDR2 SYDVKM. The CDR3 length is 16 residues. CDR3 loop: CASSRLHLRGNQPQHF. DNA of the CDR3: TGTGCCAGCAGTAGGTTACACCTCAGGGGCAATCAGCCCCAGCATTTT.

The chain joins TRBV7-9 to TRBJ2-1; D perhaps matches TRBD1 (5 bases). The CDR3 has 15 amino acids. The germline V gene encodes CDR1 SEHNR and CDR2 FQNEAQ (reference sequence). The V end was cut by 5 bases, the J end by 0 bases, with 11 bases between. The CDR3 spells CASSTTGSSYNEQFF. In DNA form, the CDR3 reads TGTGCCAGCAGCACTACAGGTAGCTCCTACAATGAGCAGTTCTTC.

DNA of the CDR3: TGTGCCAGCAGCTGGGGGGAAAAAGAGACCCAGTACTTC. Translating it yields CASSWGEKETQYF. This chain connects TRBV28 to TRBJ2-5; tentative D call: TRBD2 (6 bases). The CDR3 runs 13 residues. V was clipped by 6 bases and J by 3 bases, with 11 bases between them. The germline gives CDR1 MDHEN, CDR2 SYDVKM.

J is TRBJ1-6 and V is TRBV5-1; 7 positions match TRBD1. The V gene end was trimmed by 0 bases and the J gene end by 11 bases; junction bases not matched to a gene: 5. The CDR3 extends over 14 amino acids. From germline, CDR1 is SGHRS and CDR2 YFSETQ. In nucleotides, the CDR3 is TGCGCCAGCAGCTTGGCTCACAGGGGAACACCCCTCCACTTT. Residues: CASSLAHRGTPLHF. Variable domain in full (rest from reference TRBV5-1 and TRBJ1-6): KAGVTQTPRYLIKTRGQQVTLSCSPISGHRSVSWYQQTPGQGLQFLFEYFSETQRNKGNFPGRFSGRQFSNSRSEMNVSTLELGDSALYLCASSLAHRGTPLHFGNGTRLTVT.

The genes are TRBV6-6 and TRBJ1-6; D perhaps matches TRBD1 (6 bases). Germline CDR1 and CDR2: MNHNY and SVGAGI (reference sequence). CDR3 length: 14 residues. The V gene lost 2 bases and the J gene lost 11 bases, with 13 bases spanning the gap. This CDR3 is CASSYKGVQAPLHF. Written as DNA, the CDR3 is TGTGCCAGCAGTTACAAGGGGGTACAGGCACCCCTCCACTTT.

This clone was recorded only once. The rearrangement links TRBV5-1 to TRBJ1-1, with 9 nucleotides matching TRBD1. This CDR3 spans 19 amino acids. Losses at the gene ends were 2 bases for V and 0 bases for J; bases not matched to a gene: 14. Germline V lookup: CDR1 SGHRS, CDR2 YFSETQ. The DNA of the CDR3 is TGCGCCAGCAGCTTCGTTCGACCGGGACAGGGCTGGGTGAACACTGAAGCTTTCTTT. Translated: CASSFVRPGQGWVNTEAFF.

The table lists this clone with a few counts. The chain is built from TRBV7-8 and TRBJ2-7, with 8 bases fitting TRBD1. CDR3 length: 16 residues. V trimming: 5 bases; J trimming: 1 base; junction bases outside the gene matches: 10. Germline values: CDR1 SGHVS, CDR2 FQNEAQ. CDR3 in amino acids: CASSPTGTGLSYEQYF. CDR3 in DNA: TGTGCCAGCAGCCCAACCGGGACAGGCTTATCCTACGAGCAGTACTTC.

The chain employs TRBV9 and TRBJ2-2, with a weak D call TRBD1 (6 bases). V shed 2 bases and J shed 5 bases, with 10 bases lying between them. Germline V gene sequence: CDR1 SGDLS, CDR2 YYNGEE. CDR3 length: 14 residues. CDR3 nucleotide sequence: TGTGCCAGCAGCGTTAACACAGGGACCGGGGAGCTGTTTTTT. Protein sequence: CASSVNTGTGELFF. Full variable domain (remainder filled in from reference TRBV9 and TRBJ2-2): DSGVTQTPKHLITATGQRVTLRCSPRSGDLSVYWYQQSLDQGLQFLIQYYNGEERAKGNILERFSAQQFPDLHSELNLSSLELGDSALYFCASSVNTGTGELFFGEGSRLTVL.

This chain links TRBV14 with TRBJ2-7; TRBD1 matches at 8 bases. The germline V gene has CDR1 SGHDN and CDR2 FVKESK. This CDR3 has 15 amino acids. J was trimmed by 6 bases and V by 0 bases; bases with no gene match: 7. The CDR3 DNA sequence: TGTGCCAGCAGCCAAGACCGGGACAGGATTACCGAGCAGTACTTC. Residues: CASSQDRDRITEQYF.

This rearrangement joins TRBV29-1 to TRBJ2-1; 7 bases fit TRBD2. The CDR3 is 12 amino acids. Trimming at V came to 8 bases and at J to 11 bases, leaving 12 bases not matched to a gene. Germline V gene data show CDR1 as SQVTM and CDR2 as ANQGSEA. CDR3 sequence (DNA): TGCAGCACAGAGGGAGGGCGGGAGAAGCAGTTCTTC. Translated, it gives CSTEGGREKQFF.

The chain has TRBV9 and TRBJ1-6; D ambiguous. The length of the CDR3 is 17 residues. CDR1 SGDLS and CDR2 YYNGEE come from the germline V gene. The V and J ends lost 0 bases and 4 bases respectively, with 14 bases between them. CDR3 residues: CASSVDSNPSYNSPLHF. CDR3 nucleotides: TGTGCCAGCAGCGTAGACTCAAATCCCTCATATAATTCACCCCTCCACTTT.

V and J are TRBV9 and TRBJ2-7; no clear D gene. Germline V gene lookup returns CDR1 SGDLS and CDR2 YYNGEE. This CDR3 has 14 residues. V dropped 0 bases and J dropped 2 bases, with 9 bases sitting between them. CDR3 protein: CASSVGVAAYEQYF. The CDR3 region has the DNA TGTGCCAGCAGCGTAGGGGTTGCGGCCTACGAGCAGTACTTC.

In its sample, this clone was seen a few times. The chain combines TRBV5-1 with TRBJ2-2; 8 nucleotides match TRBD2. The ends lost 6 bases at V and 9 bases at J; junction bases unmatched: 7. The CDR3 runs to 13 residues. Germline V gene sequence: CDR1 SGHRS, CDR2 YFSETQ. CDR3 sequence (DNA): TGCGCCAGCACTGCCGCGGGAGGCTGGGAGCTGTTTTTT. As protein: CASTAAGGWELFF.